This TCR beta chain was sequenced during a study of T-cell memory formation after mild COVID-19. This clonotype turned up a few times. TCRdb passed the 5' RACE reads through MiXCR, listing each CDR3 protein once. The sample records roughly 610,000 distinct CDR3 sequences, 17% being singletons. Between the trimmed V and J ends, which lost 1 base and 2 bases, there was a span of 13 bases. This CDR3 comprises 16 residues. The sequencing sample was made of PBMCs or a T cell subset sorted from them (not recorded which). This chain uses TRBV12-3 or TRBV12-4 with TRBJ2-3; D is uncertain. The clonotype comes from an adult woman who had mild COVID-19 (a few samples of this study predate the infection). Cell type and time point are not known. The CDR3 DNA reads as TGTGCCAGCAGTTTAGGAAGCTGGCAACCCACAGATACGCAGTATTTT. Translated, it gives CASSLGSWQPTDTQYF.